Listed below are T cell receptor beta chains from one sample, sequenced in a study of radiotherapy plus CTLA-4 blockade in lung cancer. The protocol was immunoSEQ multiplex PCR, while the TCRdb copy is restricted to in-frame clones and leaves out a portion. This table holds fewer than 100,000 clones, about four fifths found once. Source: peripheral blood, taken from a patient treated with radiotherapy plus ipilimumab. All receptors derive from a human donor with non-small cell lung cancer who had stable disease on radiotherapy plus ipilimumab. The CDR3 runs from the conserved cysteine through the conserved F or W. A D gene is named only where the DNA matches it firmly. Size tells how often a clone was seen (once, few, many) or the class of an expanded clone, and some rows leave it out.

clone size,J gene,CDR3 length,V gene,D gene,CDR3 protein,CDR3 DNA
-,TRBJ1-5,17,TRBV4-2,-,CASSQDETRELNQPQHF,TGTGCCAGCAGCCAAGATGAGACAAGGGAATTAAATCAGCCCCAGCATTTT
-,TRBJ2-5,15,TRBV5-1,TRBD2,CASSLGLAGVGTQYF,TGCGCCAGCAGCTTGGGGCTAGCGGGGGTTGGGACCCAGTACTTC
-,TRBJ1-1,18,TRBV23-1,TRBD1,CASSHYRQGALGNTEAFF,TGCGCCAGCAGTCACTACCGACAGGGGGCCTTGGGGAACACTGAAGCTTTCTTT
-,TRBJ1-2,15,TRBV14,-,CASSQGVRNRAGYTF,TGTGCCAGCAGCCAAGGTGTACGGAACAGGGCTGGCTACACCTTC
-,TRBJ2-1,14,TRBV10-2,-,CASKGQSSYNEQFF,TGCGCCAGCAAAGGACAGAGCTCCTACAATGAGCAGTTCTTC
-,TRBJ2-1,18,TRBV7-6,-,CASSLVSRFQDSYNEQFF,TGTGCCAGCAGCTTAGTCTCGAGGTTCCAGGACTCCTACAATGAGCAGTTCTTC
few,TRBJ1-5,14,TRBV7-2,TRBD1,CASSRQGSNQPQHF,TGTGCCAGCAGCCGACAGGGTTCCAATCAGCCCCAGCATTTT
-,TRBJ2-7,15,TRBV14,-,CASSPDVGQSYEQYF,TGTGCCAGCAGCCCCGACGTCGGACAATCCTACGAGCAGTACTTC
once,TRBJ2-5,14,TRBV9,TRBD2,CASSVSGGQETQYF,TGTGCCAGCAGCGTGAGCGGGGGTCAAGAGACCCAGTACTTC
-,TRBJ1-1,14,TRBV9,-,CASSSQGLNTEAFF,TGTGCCAGCAGCTCGCAGGGGTTGAACACTGAAGCTTTCTTT
-,TRBJ1-1,13,TRBV6-5,TRBD1,CASSLDRGTEAFF,TGTGCCAGCAGTTTGGACAGGGGAACTGAAGCTTTCTTT
-,TRBJ2-5,17,TRBV5-1,-,CASSLAAGQGARETQYF,TGCGCCAGCAGCTTGGCCGCGGGACAAGGGGCCCGAGAGACCCAGTACTTC
-,TRBJ2-5,16,TRBV21-1,-,CASSRRDGKYQETQYF,TGTGCCAGCAGCAGAAGGGACGGCAAGTACCAAGAGACCCAGTACTTC
-,TRBJ2-7,16,TRBV28,-,CASSSFPFQQGYEQYF,TGTGCCAGCAGTTCTTTCCCCTTCCAACAGGGATACGAGCAGTACTTC
-,TRBJ2-4,14,TRBV5-5,-,CASSLVPGENIQYF,TGTGCCAGCAGCTTGGTTCCAGGGGAAAACATTCAGTACTTC
-,TRBJ2-3,11,TRBV2,-,CASSVLDTQYF,TGTGCCAGCAGTGTATTGGATACGCAGTATTTT
-,TRBJ1-4,16,TRBV10-3,TRBD1,CAISEGQGRYGEKLFF,TGTGCCATCAGTGAAGGACAGGGACGATACGGTGAAAAACTGTTTTTT
-,TRBJ2-4,15,TRBV19,-,CASSIDFSLGNIQYF,TGTGCCAGTAGTATAGATTTTAGCCTGGGGAACATTCAGTACTTC
-,TRBJ2-5,15,TRBV2,TRBD2,CASSDSGIPQETQYF,TGTGCCAGCAGTGATAGCGGGATTCCCCAAGAGACCCAGTACTTC
-,TRBJ2-7,10,TRBV6-5,-,CASNSYEQYF,TGTGCCAGCAACTCCTACGAGCAGTACTTC
-,TRBJ2-1,16,TRBV7-9,TRBD2,CASSLGTAGSYNEQFF,TGTGCCAGCAGCTTGGGTACAGCGGGGAGCTACAATGAGCAGTTCTTC
few,TRBJ1-4,15,TRBV9,-,CASSVVYGDNEKLFF,TGTGCCAGCAGCGTAGTTTACGGAGATAATGAAAAACTGTTTTTT
-,TRBJ2-3,15,TRBV7-9,-,CASILLSASTDTQYF,TGTGCCAGCATCCTACTGAGTGCTAGCACAGATACGCAGTATTTT